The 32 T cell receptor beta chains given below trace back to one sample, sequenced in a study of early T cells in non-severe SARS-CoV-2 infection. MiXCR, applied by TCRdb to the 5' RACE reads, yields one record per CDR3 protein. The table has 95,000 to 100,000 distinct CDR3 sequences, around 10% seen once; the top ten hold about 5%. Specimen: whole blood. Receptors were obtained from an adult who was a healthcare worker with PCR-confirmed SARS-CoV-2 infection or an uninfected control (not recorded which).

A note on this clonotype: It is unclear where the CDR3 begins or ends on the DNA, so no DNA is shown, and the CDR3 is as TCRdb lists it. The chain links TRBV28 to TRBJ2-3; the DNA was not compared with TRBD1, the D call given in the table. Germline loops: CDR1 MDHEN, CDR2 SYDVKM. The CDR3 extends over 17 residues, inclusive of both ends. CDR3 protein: CASSLFGPGARTDTQYF.

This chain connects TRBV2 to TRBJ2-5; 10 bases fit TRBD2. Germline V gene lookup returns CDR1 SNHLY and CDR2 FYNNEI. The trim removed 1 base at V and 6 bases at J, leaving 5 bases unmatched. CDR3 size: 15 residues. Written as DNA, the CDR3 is TGTGCCAGCAGTGAAGAGCGGGGGGGCAGCAAGACCCAGTACTTC. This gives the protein CASSEERGGSKTQYF.

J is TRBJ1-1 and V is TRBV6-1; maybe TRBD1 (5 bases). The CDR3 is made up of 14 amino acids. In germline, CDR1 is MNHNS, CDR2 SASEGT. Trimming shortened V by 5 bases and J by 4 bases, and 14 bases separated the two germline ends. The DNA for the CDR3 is TGTGCCAGCAGTAGGGCCGTCGGGGGCACTGAAGCTTTCTTT. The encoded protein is CASSRAVGGTEAFF.

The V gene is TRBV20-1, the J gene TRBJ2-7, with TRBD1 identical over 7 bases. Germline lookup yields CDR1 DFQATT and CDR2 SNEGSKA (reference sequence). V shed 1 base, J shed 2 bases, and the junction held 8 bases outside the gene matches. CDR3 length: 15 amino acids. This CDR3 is CSARGGQVGPYEQYF. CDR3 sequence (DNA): TGCAGTGCTAGAGGCGGACAGGTGGGTCCCTACGAGCAGTACTTC.

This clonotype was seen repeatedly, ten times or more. The CDR3: CASSLVRQDNQPQHF. The CDR3 DNA reads as TGTGCCAGCAGCTTGGTGAGACAGGACAATCAGCCCCAGCATTTT. This sequence joins TRBV6-5 and TRBJ1-5, with D possibly matching TRBD1 (6 bases). This CDR3 region has 15 residues. V was shortened by 6 bases and J by 3 bases, with 15 bases between the two germline ends. Germline CDR1 is MNHEY and CDR2 is SVGAGI.

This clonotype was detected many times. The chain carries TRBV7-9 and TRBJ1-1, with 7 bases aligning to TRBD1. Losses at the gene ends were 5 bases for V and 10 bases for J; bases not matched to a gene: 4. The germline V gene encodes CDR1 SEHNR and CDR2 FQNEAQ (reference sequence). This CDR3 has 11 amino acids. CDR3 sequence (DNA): TGTGCCAGCAGCCCTTACAGGGGAGCTTTCTTT. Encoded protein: CASSPYRGAFF.

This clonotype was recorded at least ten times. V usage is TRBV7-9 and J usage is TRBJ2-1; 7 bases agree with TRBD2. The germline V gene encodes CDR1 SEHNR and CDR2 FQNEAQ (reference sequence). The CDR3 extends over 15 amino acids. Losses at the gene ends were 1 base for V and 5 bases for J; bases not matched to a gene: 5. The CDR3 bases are TGTGCCAGCAGCTTAGTCCCGGGACTAAACAATGAGCAGTTCTTC. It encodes CASSLVPGLNNEQFF.

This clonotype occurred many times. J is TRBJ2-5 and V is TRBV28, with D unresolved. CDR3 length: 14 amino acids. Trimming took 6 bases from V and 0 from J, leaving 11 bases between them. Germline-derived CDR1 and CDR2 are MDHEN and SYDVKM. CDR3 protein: CASRPAWDQETQYF. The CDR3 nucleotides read TGTGCCAGCAGGCCCGCTTGGGACCAAGAGACCCAGTACTTC.

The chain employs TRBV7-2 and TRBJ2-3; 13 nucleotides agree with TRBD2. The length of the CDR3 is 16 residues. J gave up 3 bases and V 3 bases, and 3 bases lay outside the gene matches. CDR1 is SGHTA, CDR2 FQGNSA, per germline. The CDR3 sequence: CASSLGLAGLTDTQYF. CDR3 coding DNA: TGTGCCAGCAGCTTGGGACTAGCGGGACTTACAGATACGCAGTATTTT.

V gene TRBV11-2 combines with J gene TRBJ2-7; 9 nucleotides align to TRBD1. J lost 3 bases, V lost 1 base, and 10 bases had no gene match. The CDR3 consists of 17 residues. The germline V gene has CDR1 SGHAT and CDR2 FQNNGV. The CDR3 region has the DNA TGTGCCAGCAGCTTAGCCCTTCCCGGGACAGGGATCTACGAGCAGTACTTC. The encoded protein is CASSLALPGTGIYEQYF.

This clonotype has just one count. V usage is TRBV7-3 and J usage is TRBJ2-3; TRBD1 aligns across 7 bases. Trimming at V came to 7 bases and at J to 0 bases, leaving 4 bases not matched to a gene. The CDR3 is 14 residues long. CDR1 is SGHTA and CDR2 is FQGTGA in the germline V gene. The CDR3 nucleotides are TGTGCCAGCAAAAAGGGGGCAAGCACAGATACGCAGTATTTT. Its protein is CASKKGASTDTQYF.

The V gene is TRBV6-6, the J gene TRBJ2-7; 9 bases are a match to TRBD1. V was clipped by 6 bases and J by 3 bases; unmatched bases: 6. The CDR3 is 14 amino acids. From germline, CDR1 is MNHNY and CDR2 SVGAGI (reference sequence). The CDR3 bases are TGTGCCAGCAGGGGGACAGGGAAGAACTACGAGCAGTACTTC. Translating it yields CASRGTGKNYEQYF.

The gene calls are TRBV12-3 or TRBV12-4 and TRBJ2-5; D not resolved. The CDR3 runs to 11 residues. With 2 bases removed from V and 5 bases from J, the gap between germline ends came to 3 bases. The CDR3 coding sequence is TGTGCCAGCAGTTTAAATGAGACCCAGTACTTC. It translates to CASSLNETQYF.

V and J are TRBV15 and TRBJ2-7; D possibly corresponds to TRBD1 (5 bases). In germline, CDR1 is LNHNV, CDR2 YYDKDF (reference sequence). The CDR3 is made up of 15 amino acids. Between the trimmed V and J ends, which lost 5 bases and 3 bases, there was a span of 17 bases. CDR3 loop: CATSGALTVRYEQYF. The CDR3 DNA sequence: TGTGCCACCAGCGGGGCCTTGACAGTACGCTACGAGCAGTACTTC. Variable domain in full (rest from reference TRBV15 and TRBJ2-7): DAMVIQNPRYQVTQFGKPVTLSCSQTLNHNVMYWYQQKSSQAPKLLFHYYDKDFNNEADTPDNFQSRRPNTSFCFLDIRSPGLGDTAMYLCATSGALTVRYEQYFGPGTRLTVT.

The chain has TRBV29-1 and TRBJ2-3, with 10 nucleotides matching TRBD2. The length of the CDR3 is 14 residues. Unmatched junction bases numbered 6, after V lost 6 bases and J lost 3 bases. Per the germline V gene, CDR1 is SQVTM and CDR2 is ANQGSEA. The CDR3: CSVDLAGGTDTQYF. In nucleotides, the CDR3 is TGCAGCGTGGATTTAGCGGGAGGAACAGATACGCAGTATTTT.

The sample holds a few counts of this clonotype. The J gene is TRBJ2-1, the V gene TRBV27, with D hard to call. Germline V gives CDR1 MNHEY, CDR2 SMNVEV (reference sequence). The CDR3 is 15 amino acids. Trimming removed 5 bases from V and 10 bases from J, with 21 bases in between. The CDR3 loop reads CASSLDPQPRLEQFF. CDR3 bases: TGTGCCAGCAGTCTGGACCCGCAGCCCCGATTGGAGCAGTTCTTC.

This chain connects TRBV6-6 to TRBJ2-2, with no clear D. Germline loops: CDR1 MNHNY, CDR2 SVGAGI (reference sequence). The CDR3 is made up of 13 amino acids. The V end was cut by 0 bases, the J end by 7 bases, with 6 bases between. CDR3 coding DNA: TGTGCCAGCAGTTACTCGAATATCGGGGAGCTGTTTTTT. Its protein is CASSYSNIGELFF.

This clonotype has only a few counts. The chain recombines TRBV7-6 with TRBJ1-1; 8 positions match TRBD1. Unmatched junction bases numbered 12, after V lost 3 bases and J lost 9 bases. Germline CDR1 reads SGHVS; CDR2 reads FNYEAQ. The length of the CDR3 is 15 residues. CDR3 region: CASSFQGQGRSQAFF. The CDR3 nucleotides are TGTGCCAGCAGCTTCCAAGGACAGGGAAGGTCCCAAGCTTTCTTT. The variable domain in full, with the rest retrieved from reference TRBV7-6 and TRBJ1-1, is GAGVSQSPRYKVTKRGQDVALRCDPISGHVSLYWYRQALGQGPEFLTYFNYEAQQDKSGLPNDRFSAERPEGSISTLTIQRTEQRDSAMYRCASSFQGQGRSQAFFGQGTRLTVV.

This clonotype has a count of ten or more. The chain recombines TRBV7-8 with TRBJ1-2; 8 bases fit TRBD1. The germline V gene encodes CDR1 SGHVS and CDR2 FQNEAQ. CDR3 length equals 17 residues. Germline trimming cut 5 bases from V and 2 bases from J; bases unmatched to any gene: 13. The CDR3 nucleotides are TGTGCCAGCAGCCCGCTGACAGGGGAAACCCTCAACTATGGCTACACCTTC. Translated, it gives CASSPLTGETLNYGYTF.

The CDR3 sequence is CASSIAGAPDTQYF. The CDR3 DNA reads as TGTGCCAGCAGTATAGCGGGAGCGCCAGATACGCAGTATTTT. The V call is TRBV9, the J call TRBJ2-3; TRBD2 aligns across 9 bases. In germline, CDR1 is SGDLS, CDR2 YYNGEE. The CDR3 spans 14 residues. The V and J ends lost 5 bases and 4 bases, in that order; junction bases with no gene match: 5.

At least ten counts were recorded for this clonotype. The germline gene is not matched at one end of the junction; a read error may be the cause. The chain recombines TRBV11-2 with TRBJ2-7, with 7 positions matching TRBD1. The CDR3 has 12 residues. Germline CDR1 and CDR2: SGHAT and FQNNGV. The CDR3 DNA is TGTGCCAGCAGCTTAGGGGCCCGGGACAGCGACTTC. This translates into CASSLGARDSDF. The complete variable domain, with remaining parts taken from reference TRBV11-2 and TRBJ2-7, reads EAGVAQSPRYKIIEKRQSVAFWCNPISGHATLYWYQQILGQGPKLLIQFQNNGVVDDSQLPKDRFSAERLKGVDSTLKIQPAKLEDSAVYLCASSLGARDSDFGPGTRLTVT.

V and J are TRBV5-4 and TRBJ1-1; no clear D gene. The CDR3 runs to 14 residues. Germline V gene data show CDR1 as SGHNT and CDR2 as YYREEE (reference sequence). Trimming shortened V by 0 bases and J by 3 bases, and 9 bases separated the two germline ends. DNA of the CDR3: TGTGCCAGCAGCTTGGAACAGACGTACACTGAAGCTTTCTTT. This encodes CASSLEQTYTEAFF.

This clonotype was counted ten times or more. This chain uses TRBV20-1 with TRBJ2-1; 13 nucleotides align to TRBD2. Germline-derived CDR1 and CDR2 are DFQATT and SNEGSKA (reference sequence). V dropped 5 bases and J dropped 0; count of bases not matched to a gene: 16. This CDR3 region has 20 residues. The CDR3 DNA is TGCAGTGCTCCTCACCGCGGGGGACTAGCGGGGCTGAGCTCCTACAATGAGCAGTTCTTC. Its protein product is CSAPHRGGLAGLSSYNEQFF.

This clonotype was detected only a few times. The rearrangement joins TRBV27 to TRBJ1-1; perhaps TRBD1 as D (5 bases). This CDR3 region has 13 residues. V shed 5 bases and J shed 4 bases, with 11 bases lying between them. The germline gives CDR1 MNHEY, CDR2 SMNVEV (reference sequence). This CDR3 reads CASSPGGLTEAFF. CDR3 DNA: TGTGCCAGCAGTCCTGGGGGTCTCACTGAAGCTTTCTTT.

The CDR3 sequence is CSVELAGEKADTQYF. Written as DNA, the CDR3 is TGCAGCGTTGAACTAGCGGGAGAGAAGGCAGATACGCAGTATTTT. The chain joins TRBV29-1 to TRBJ2-3; 10 bases line up with TRBD2. V gave up 2 bases and J gave up 4 bases; unmatched junction bases: 6. This CDR3 has 15 amino acids. Germline V gene sequence: CDR1 SQVTM, CDR2 ANQGSEA.

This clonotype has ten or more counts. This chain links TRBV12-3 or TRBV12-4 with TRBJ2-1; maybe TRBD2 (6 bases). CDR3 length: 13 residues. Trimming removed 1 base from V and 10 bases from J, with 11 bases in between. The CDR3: CASSLGRDQEQFF. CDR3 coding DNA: TGTGCCAGCAGTTTAGGGCGGGACCAAGAGCAGTTCTTC.

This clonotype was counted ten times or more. The CDR3 DNA reads TGTGCCAGCAGCTTGAGAACAACTAATGAAAAACTGTTTTTT. Protein: CASSLRTTNEKLFF. This chain connects TRBV5-8 to TRBJ1-4; no clear D gene. Between the trimmed V and J ends, which lost 1 base and 0 bases, there was a span of 4 bases. CDR3 size: 14 residues. The germline V gene encodes CDR1 SGHTS and CDR2 YDEGEE.

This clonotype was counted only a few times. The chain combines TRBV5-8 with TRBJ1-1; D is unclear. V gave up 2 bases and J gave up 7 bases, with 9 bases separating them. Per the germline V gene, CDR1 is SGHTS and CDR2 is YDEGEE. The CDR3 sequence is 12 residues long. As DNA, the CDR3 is TGTGCCAGCAGCTTTAGGGCTCTTGAAGCTTTCTTT. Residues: CASSFRALEAFF.

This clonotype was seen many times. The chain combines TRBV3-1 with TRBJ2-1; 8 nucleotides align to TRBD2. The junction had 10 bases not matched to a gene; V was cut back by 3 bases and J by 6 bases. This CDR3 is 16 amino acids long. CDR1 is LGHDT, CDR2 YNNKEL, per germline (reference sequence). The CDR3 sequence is CASSQTRGGIANEQFF. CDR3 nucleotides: TGTGCCAGCAGCCAGACTCGGGGGGGAATCGCCAATGAGCAGTTCTTC.

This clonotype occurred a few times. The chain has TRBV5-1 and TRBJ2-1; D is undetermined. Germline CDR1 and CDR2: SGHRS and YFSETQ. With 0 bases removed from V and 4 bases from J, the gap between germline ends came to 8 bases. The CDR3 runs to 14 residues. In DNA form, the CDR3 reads TGCGCCAGCAGCTTGGCCATCACTTACAATGAGCAGTTCTTC. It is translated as CASSLAITYNEQFF. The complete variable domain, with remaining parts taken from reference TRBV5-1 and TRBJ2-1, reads KAGVTQTPRYLIKTRGQQVTLSCSPISGHRSVSWYQQTPGQGLQFLFEYFSETQRNKGNFPGRFSGRQFSNSRSEMNVSTLELGDSALYLCASSLAITYNEQFFGPGTRLTVL.

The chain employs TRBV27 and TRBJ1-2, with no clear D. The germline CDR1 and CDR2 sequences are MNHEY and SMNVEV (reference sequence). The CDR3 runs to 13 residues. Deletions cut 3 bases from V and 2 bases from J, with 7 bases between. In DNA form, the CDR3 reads TGTGCCAGCAGTTTGAGCCACAACTATGGCTACACCTTC. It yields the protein CASSLSHNYGYTF.

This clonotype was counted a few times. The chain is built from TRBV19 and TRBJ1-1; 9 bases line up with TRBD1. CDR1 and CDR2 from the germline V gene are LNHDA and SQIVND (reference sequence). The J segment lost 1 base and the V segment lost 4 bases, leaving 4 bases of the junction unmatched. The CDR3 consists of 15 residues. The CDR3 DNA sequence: TGTGCCAGTAGTACCCGGACAGGGGAGAACACTGAAGCTTTCTTT. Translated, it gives CASSTRTGENTEAFF.